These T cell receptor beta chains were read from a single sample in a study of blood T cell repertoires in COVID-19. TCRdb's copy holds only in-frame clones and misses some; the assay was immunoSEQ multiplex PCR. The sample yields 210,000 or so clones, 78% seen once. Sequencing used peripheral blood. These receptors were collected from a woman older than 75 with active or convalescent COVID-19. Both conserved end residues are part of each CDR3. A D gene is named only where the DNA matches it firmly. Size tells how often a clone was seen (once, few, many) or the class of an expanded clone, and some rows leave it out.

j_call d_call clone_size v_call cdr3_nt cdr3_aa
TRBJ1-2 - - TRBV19 TGTGCCAGTAGTGACCGACAGATTCTCGTCGGCTCTGGCTACACCTTC CASSDRQILVGSGYTF
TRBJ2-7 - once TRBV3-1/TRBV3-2 TGTGCCAGCAGCCAAAAAGGTCCAGGAACCGAGCAGTACTTC CASSQKGPGTEQYF
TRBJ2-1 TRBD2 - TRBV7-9 TGTGCCAGCCGACCCGTCGGGGGGGGCCCCTCAAATGAGCAGTTCTTC CASRPVGGGPSNEQFF
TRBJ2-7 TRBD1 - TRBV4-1 TGCGCCAGCAGCCAAGAGTTAGGTCGGACAGGGAGGTCCTACGAGCAGTACTTC CASSQELGRTGRSYEQYF
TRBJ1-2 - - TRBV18 TGTGCCAGCTCACCACCGCGCGACAGGATTGGCTACACCTTC CASSPPRDRIGYTF
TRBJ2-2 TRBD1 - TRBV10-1 TGCGCCAGCAGTGGCAACAGGGGCGCCTCAACCGGGGAGCTGTTTTTT CASSGNRGASTGELFF
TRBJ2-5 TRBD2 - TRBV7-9 TGTGCCAGCAGCTGGCCTAGCGGGGGGGCCTCAGAGACCCAGTACTTC CASSWPSGGASETQYF
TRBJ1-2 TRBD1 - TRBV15 TGTGCCACCAGCAGAGTGGCAGGGGGCGCCTCCGGCTACACCTTC CATSRVAGGASGYTF
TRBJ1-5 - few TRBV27 TGTGCCAGCAGCCCCAGCACTCGGGGGGGGCTAAGCAATCAGCCCCAGCATTTT CASSPSTRGGLSNQPQHF
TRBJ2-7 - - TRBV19 TGTGCCAGTAGTCCAGGGGGGTACGAGCAGTACTTC CASSPGGYEQYF
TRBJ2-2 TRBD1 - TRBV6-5 TGTGCCAGCACTCCGGGACAGGGTACCGGGGAGCTGTTTTTT CASTPGQGTGELFF
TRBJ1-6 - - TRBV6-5 TGTGCCAGCAGTTTAACAGGGAGCTCCTATAATTCACCCCTCCACTTT CASSLTGSSYNSPLHF
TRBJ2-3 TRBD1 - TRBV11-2 TGTGCCAGCAGCCCCAAAACCGGGACAGGGGGTCCAGATACGCAGTATTTT CASSPKTGTGGPDTQYF
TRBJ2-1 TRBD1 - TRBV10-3 TGTGCCATCAGTGAGTCGGGGGACAGGGGGATCAATGAGCAGTTCTTC CAISESGDRGINEQFF
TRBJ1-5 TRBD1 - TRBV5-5 TGTGCCAGCAGCCTGGACAGGGGCAATCAGCCCCAGCATTTT CASSLDRGNQPQHF
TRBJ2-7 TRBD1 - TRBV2 TGTGCCAGCAGTGATCAGGGGGTCGGCTACGAGCAGTACTTC CASSDQGVGYEQYF
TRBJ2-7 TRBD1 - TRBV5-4 TGTGCCAGCAGCCACCGGGACAGCCTTTCCTACGAGCAGTACTTC CASSHRDSLSYEQYF
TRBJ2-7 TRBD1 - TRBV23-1 TGCGCCAGCATGCCGGACAGGGAAGCCACCTACGAGCAGTACTTC CASMPDREATYEQYF
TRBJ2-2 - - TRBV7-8 TGTGCCAGCAGCCCCCGCGGGCCCCCGAACACCGGGGAGCTGTTTTTT CASSPRGPPNTGELFF
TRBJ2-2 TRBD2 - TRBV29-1 TGCAGCGCCCCAGTGACTAGCGGGGGGGCCGGGGAGCTGTTTTTT CSAPVTSGGAGELFF
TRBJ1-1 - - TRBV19 TGTGCCAGTAGTATCGTGGGAGTTAACACTGAAGCTTTCTTT CASSIVGVNTEAFF
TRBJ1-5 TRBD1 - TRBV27 TGTGCCAGTGGGACAGATAGCAATCAGCCCCAGCATTTT CASGTDSNQPQHF
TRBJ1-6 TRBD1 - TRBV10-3 TGTGCCAGCTCCGGGACAGGGGGCAGGAATTCACCCCTCCACTTT CASSGTGGRNSPLHF
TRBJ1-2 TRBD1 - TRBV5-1 TGCGCCAGCAGCCACGGGTTGGACAGGGGTGGTGGCTACACCTTC CASSHGLDRGGGYTF
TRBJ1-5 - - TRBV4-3 TGCGCCAGCAGCCAAGATGCGGTGGGTCAGCCCCAGCATTTT CASSQDAVGQPQHF
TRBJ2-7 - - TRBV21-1 TGTGCCAGCAGCTTTCTGTCCCACGAGCAGTACTTC CASSFLSHEQYF
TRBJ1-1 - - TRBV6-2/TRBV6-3 TGTGCCAGCAGTTACTCAATAGCTGTCACTGAAGCTTTCTTT CASSYSIAVTEAFF
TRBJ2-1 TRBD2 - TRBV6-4 TGTGCCAGCAGTGACTCGACCCTAGCGGGGGGTGTAGAGCAGTTCTTC CASSDSTLAGGVEQFF
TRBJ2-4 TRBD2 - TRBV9 TGTGCCAGCAGCGTGGCGGGGGTCCCCTTAGCCAAAAACATTCAGTACTTC CASSVAGVPLAKNIQYF
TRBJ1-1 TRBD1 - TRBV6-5 TGTGCCAGCAGTTACTCACCCCAGGGGGACACTGAAGCTTTCTTT CASSYSPQGDTEAFF
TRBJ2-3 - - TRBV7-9 TGTGCCAGCAGCCAGACGACTAGCACAGATACGCAGTATTTT CASSQTTSTDTQYF
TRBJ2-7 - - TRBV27 TGTGCCAGCAGTTTATTCACGGCAGGGAAGCTCTACGAGCAGTACTTC CASSLFTAGKLYEQYF
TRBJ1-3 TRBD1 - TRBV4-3 TGCGCCAGCAGCCATCCCAGGGGGGCATCTGGAAACACCATATATTTT CASSHPRGASGNTIYF
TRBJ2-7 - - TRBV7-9 TGTGCCAGCAGCTTACCGTCCCGGGGGACAGAGAATCCCTACGAGCAGTACTTC CASSLPSRGTENPYEQYF
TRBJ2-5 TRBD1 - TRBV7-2 TGTGCCAGCAGCTTAGCGGGAAGACAGGGCCGAGAGACCCAGTACTTC CASSLAGRQGRETQYF
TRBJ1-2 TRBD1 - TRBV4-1 TGCGCCAGCAGCCAACAGCCGGGACAGGGGGCTGGTAACTATGGCTACACCTTC CASSQQPGQGAGNYGYTF
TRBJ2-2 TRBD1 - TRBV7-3 TGTGCCAGCAGCGAAGGGACAGGGGGCGCCGGGGAGCTGTTTTTT CASSEGTGGAGELFF
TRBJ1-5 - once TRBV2 TGTGCCAGCAGTGAAGGGGGGGTCGTTCAGCCCCAGCATTTT CASSEGGVVQPQHF
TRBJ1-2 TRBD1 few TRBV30 TGTGCCTGGAGTGACGGACAGGGGGCCAACTATGGCTACACCTTC CAWSDGQGANYGYTF
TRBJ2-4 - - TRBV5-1 TGCGCCAGCAGCCCCCAGGGGGGCGAAAACATTCAGTACTTC CASSPQGGENIQYF
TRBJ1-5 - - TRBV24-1 TGTGCCACCAGTGATTCCTCCCGGCCCCAGCATTTT CATSDSSRPQHF
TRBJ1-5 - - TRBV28 TGTGCCAGCAGTTCGGGGCTATCAGGGGTGGATCAGCCCCAGCATTTT CASSSGLSGVDQPQHF
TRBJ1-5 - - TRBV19 TGTGCCAGTAGTATACGGGTCACTTATAGCAATCAGCCCCAGCATTTT CASSIRVTYSNQPQHF
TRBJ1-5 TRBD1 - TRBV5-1 TGCGCCAGCAGAAAAGGACAGGGCTTGTTTCAGCCCCAGCATTTT CASRKGQGLFQPQHF
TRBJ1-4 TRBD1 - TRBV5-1 TGCGCCAGCAGCCGAACACCGGGACAGCTTAATGAAAAACTGTTTTTT CASSRTPGQLNEKLFF
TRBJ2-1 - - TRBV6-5 TGTGCCAGTACATGGGGCAGGCGTTTAATCAATGAGCAGTTCTTC CASTWGRRLINEQFF
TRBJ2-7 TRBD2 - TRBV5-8 TGTGCCAGCAGCTTGGGGGGATCCCGGGGACTAGCCACCCTTGAGCAGTACTTC CASSLGGSRGLATLEQYF
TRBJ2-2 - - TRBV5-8 TGTGCCAGCAGCCACCATCAGCGATCCGGGGGGGAGCTGTTTTTT CASSHHQRSGGELFF
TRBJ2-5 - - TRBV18 TGTGCCAGCTCACCACCGGCCAGGGCAGAGACCCAGTACTTC CASSPPARAETQYF
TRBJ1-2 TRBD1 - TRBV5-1 TGCGCCAGCAGCTCTCCAGGCGGGACAGGGGGGAATGGCTACACCTTC CASSSPGGTGGNGYTF
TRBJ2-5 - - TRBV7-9 TGTGCCAGCAGCTTAGTGAACCGAGAAGAGACCCAGTACTTC CASSLVNREETQYF
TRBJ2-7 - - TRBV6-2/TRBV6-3 TGTGCCAGCAGTTACTCTACCGGACAGTCTCACTACGAGCAGTACTTC CASSYSTGQSHYEQYF
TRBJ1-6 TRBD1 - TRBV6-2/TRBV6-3 TGTGCCAGCAGTTACTCTCGGGGACAGGGGCTCGAGGCCCTCCACTTT CASSYSRGQGLEALHF
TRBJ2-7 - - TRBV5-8 TGTGCCAGCAGCCCGACAGCTCCGAAATCCTACGAGCAGTACTTC CASSPTAPKSYEQYF
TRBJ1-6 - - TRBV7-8 TGTGCCAGCAGCTTAATCGACAGCAGCTCCTATAATTCACCCCTCCACTTT CASSLIDSSSYNSPLHF
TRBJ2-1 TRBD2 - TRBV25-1 TGTGCCAGCAGCGAAGCGGGGGGGTCCTACAATGAGCAGTTCTTC CASSEAGGSYNEQFF
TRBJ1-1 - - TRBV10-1 TGCGCCAGCACGGGGATGGCCGGCACTGAAGCTTTCTTT CASTGMAGTEAFF
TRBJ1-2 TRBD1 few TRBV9 TGTGCCAGCAGCGTAGACCCGCAGGGGGCTGAAGGCTACACCTTC CASSVDPQGAEGYTF
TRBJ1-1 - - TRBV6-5 TGTGCCAGCAGTTCCAGGGTTAGCACTGAAGCTTTCTTT CASSSRVSTEAFF